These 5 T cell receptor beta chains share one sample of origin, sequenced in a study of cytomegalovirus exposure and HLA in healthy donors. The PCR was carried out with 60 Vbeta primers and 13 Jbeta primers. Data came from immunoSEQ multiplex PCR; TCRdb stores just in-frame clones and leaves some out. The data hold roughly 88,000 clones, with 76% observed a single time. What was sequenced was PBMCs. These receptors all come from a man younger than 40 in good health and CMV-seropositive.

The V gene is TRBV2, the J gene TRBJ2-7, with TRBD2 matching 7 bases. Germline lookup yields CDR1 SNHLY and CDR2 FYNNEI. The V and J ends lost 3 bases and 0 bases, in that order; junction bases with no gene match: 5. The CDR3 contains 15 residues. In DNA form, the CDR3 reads TGTGCCAGCAGTGAGACCAAGCGGGACTCCTACGAGCAGTACTTC. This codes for CASSETKRDSYEQYF.

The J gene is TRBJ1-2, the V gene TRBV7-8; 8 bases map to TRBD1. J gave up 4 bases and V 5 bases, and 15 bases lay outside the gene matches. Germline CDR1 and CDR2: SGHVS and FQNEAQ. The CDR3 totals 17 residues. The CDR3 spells CASSPRRQGARGYGYTF. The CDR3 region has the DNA TGTGCCAGCAGCCCTAGACGGCAGGGGGCGCGAGGCTATGGCTACACCTTC.

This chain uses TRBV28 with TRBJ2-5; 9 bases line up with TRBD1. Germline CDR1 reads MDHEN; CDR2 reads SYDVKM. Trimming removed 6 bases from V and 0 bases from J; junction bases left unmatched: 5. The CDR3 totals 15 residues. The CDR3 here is CASSHRDRDQETQYF. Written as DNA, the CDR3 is TGTGCCAGCAGCCACCGGGACAGGGACCAAGAGACCCAGTACTTC.

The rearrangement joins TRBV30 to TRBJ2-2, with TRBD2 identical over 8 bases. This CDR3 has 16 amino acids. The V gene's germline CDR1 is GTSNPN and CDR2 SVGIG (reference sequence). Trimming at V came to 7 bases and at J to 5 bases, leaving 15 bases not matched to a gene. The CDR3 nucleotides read TGTGCCTTTGGACTAGCCCAGGGGAGGGGGACCGGGGAGCTGTTTTTT. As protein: CAFGLAQGRGTGELFF.

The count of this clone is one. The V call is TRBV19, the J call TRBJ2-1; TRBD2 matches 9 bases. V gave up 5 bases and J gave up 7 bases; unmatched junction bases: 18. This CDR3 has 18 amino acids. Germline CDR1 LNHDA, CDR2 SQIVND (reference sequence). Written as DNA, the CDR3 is TGTGCCAGTAGTCGTAACCCAACTTACGCGGGGGGGGCGAATGAGCAGTTCTTC. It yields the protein CASSRNPTYAGGANEQFF.